This T cell receptor (beta chain) was identified in a study of graft-versus-host responses after intestinal transplantation. Concerning this clone: What it recognizes is unknown.

Some clones are missing from TCRdb's copy, which holds only in-frame ones; the method was immunoSEQ multiplex PCR. This table holds more than 80,000 clones, about 87% found once. The J segment lost 4 bases and the V segment lost 6 bases, leaving 8 bases of the junction unmatched. This CDR3 spans 15 amino acids. Germline V CDR1 and CDR2: MDHEN, SYDVKM. This chain joins TRBV28 and TRBJ1-5; 8 nucleotides align to TRBD1. The clonotype originates from a human donor who was the organ donor for an intestinal transplant. Sample: unstimulated CD4+ T cells sorted from spleen or lymph node cells, taken before transplant. The CDR3: CASSLRDRRNQPQHF. In nucleotides, the CDR3 is TGTGCCAGCAGCCTCCGGGACAGGAGAAATCAGCCCCAGCATTTT.